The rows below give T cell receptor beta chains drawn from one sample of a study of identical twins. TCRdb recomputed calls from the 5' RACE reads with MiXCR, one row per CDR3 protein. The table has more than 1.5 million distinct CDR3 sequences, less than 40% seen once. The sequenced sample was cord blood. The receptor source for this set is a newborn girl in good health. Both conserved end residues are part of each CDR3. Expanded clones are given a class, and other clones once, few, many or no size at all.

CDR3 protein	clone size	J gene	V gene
CASSSRTGEQYF	many	TRBJ2-7	TRBV27
CASSLEGSAYEQYF	NA	TRBJ2-7	TRBV11-2
CAIRGGSGQPQHF	NA	TRBJ1-5	TRBV10-3
CASTQCPLAGGPRCDEQYF	few	TRBJ2-7	TRBV12-3/TRBV12-4
CASSQDGQGFREQYF	NA	TRBJ2-4	TRBV3-1
CATLTSGMGPSSYNEQYF	few	NA	TRBV28
CASSEMAGYQETQYF	few	TRBJ2-5	TRBV6-1
CATSRGGSGYTF	few	TRBJ1-2	TRBV15
CASSSYGTGRNQPQHF	once	TRBJ1-5	TRBV27
CASSWTGSNYGYTF	few	TRBJ1-2	TRBV6-1
CASSQLSYGQYF	NA	TRBJ2-7	TRBV3-1
CTSSEAPGSYNEQFF	NA	TRBJ2-1	TRBV2
CASSPWDRAGYTF	NA	TRBJ1-2	TRBV6-6
CSGIPRLEGYEQYF	few	TRBJ2-7	TRBV20-1
CASSLSLPSAGGPPLHF	NA	NA	TRBV27
CASSPSAAYNSPPHF	NA	TRBJ1-6	TRBV18
CASSQTGTGKYSPLHF	NA	TRBJ1-6	TRBV3-1
CASSKFRGGAGELFF	NA	TRBJ2-2	TRBV28
CSAFRIARSSYEQYF	NA	TRBJ2-7	TRBV20-1
CASSSPRGKIADEQFF	NA	TRBJ2-1	TRBV11-2
CASSAQGAPDRTEAFF	NA	TRBJ1-1	TRBV6-1
CASSIGQGEYEQYF	few	TRBJ2-7	TRBV3-1